Given below is one T cell receptor (beta chain) in context. Its antigen is unknown. From germline, CDR1 is MGHRA and CDR2 YSYEKL. V dropped 4 bases and J dropped 7; count of bases not matched to a gene: 6. This CDR3 has 15 amino acids. This sample was included in a study of cytomegalovirus exposure and HLA in healthy donors. Both 60 Vbeta primers and 13 Jbeta primers went into the PCR. Only in-frame clones appear in the TCRdb table, and some are missing; sequencing was by immunoSEQ multiplex PCR. The sample carries over 75,000 clones, about 80% recorded once. Broader study findings: DRB1 showed the most TCR associations and HLA-C the fewest in a later analysis, as rates varied by HLA locus. Usually a TCR sequence was rare, but some public TCRs were found in many donors. Reports indicated that the classifier achieved high specificity and sensitivity in diagnosing cytomegalovirus status.

The receptor's source is a man in his forties or fifties in good health and CMV-seropositive. The specimen was PBMCs. The J gene is TRBJ1-5, the V gene TRBV4-1; 11 bases agree with TRBD1. The CDR3 reads CASSLTGTGGQPQHF. The CDR3 coding sequence is TGCGCCAGCAGCCTTACCGGGACAGGGGGGCAGCCCCAGCATTTT.